The 11 T cell receptor beta chains reported below all come from one sample, sequenced in a study of blood T cell repertoires in COVID-19. The repertoire was sequenced with immunoSEQ multiplex PCR; TCRdb's copy has only in-frame clones and lacks some. The repertoire has 200,000 or so clones, about 84% of them found once; the top ten carry approximately 5.4%. Sequencing was carried out using peripheral blood. The receptors derive from a woman aged 30 to 39 with acute or convalescent COVID-19.

The chain carries TRBV9 and TRBJ1-5; TRBD1 agrees at 7 bases. This CDR3 has 15 amino acids. Looked up from germline, CDR1 is SGDLS and CDR2 is YYNGEE. Trimming at V came to 3 bases and at J to 5 bases, leaving 8 bases not matched to a gene. The CDR3 nucleotides read TGTGCCAGCAGCGCAGGGACAGCACCACATCAGCCCCAGCATTTT. It yields the protein CASSAGTAPHQPQHF.

This chain uses TRBV7-9 with TRBJ1-1, with D perhaps TRBD1 (5 bases). Germline V gene data show CDR1 as SEHNR and CDR2 as FQNEAQ (reference sequence). The CDR3 is 15 residues long. V was cut by 2 bases and J by 0 bases, with 10 bases left in between. Here the CDR3 reads CASSLYTGMNTEAFF. Written as DNA, the CDR3 is TGTGCCAGCAGCTTATATACAGGAATGAACACTGAAGCTTTCTTT.

V gene TRBV25-1 combines with J gene TRBJ1-1; D remains ambiguous. The CDR3 covers 14 residues. The V and J ends lost 4 bases and 1 base respectively, with 10 bases between them. Germline assignment: CDR1 MGHDK and CDR2 SYGVNS. The CDR3 DNA sequence: TGTGCCAGCAGTGCCCGACGGGAGAACACTGAAGCTTTCTTT. Amino acids: CASSARRENTEAFF.

J is TRBJ2-5 and V is TRBV19; TRBD2 matches 7 bases. This CDR3 is built from 13 residues. Looked up from germline, CDR1 is LNHDA and CDR2 is SQIVND (reference sequence). V shed 5 bases, J shed 5 bases, and the junction held 5 bases outside the gene matches. The CDR3 is CASSGGGRETQYF. CDR3 coding DNA: TGTGCCAGTAGTGGGGGGGGTCGGGAGACCCAGTACTTC.

This chain uses TRBV30 with TRBJ1-5, with a weak D call TRBD1 (6 bases). The CDR3 has 18 amino acids. Germline CDR1 reads GTSNPN; CDR2 reads SVGIG (reference sequence). Trimming took off 0 bases at V and 0 bases at J, with 18 bases between the two ends. The CDR3 sequence: CAWSVDGGAWRSNQPQHF. The CDR3 nucleotides read TGTGCCTGGAGTGTAGATGGGGGGGCTTGGCGTAGCAATCAGCCCCAGCATTTT. Complete variable domain (other parts from reference TRBV30 and TRBJ1-5): SQTIHQWPATLVQPVGSPLSLECTVEGTSNPNLYWYRQAAGRGLQLLFYSVGIGQISSEVPQNLSASRPQDRQFILSSKKLLLSDSGFYLCAWSVDGGAWRSNQPQHFGDGTRLSIL.

The chain employs TRBV11-2 and TRBJ2-5, with a weak D call TRBD2 (5 bases). The germline V gene has CDR1 SGHAT and CDR2 FQNNGV. The CDR3 covers 15 residues. V gave up 5 bases and J gave up 5 bases, with 18 bases separating them. CDR3 nucleotides: TGTGCCAGCAGCGGAGACGGGAATAGTTGGGAGACCCAGTACTTC. This sequence encodes CASSGDGNSWETQYF.

The genes are TRBV5-4 and TRBJ2-7, with D possibly matching TRBD1 (6 bases). In germline, CDR1 is SGHNT, CDR2 YYREEE (reference sequence). V lost 1 base, J lost 7 bases, and 12 bases lay in between. The CDR3 sequence is 13 residues long. CDR3 DNA sequence: TGTGCCAGCAGCTTGTGGCCGAGGGGGGAGCAGTACTTC. Encoded protein: CASSLWPRGEQYF.

The chain links TRBV6-2 or TRBV6-3 to TRBJ1-1; TRBD1 matches 10 bases. Unmatched junction bases numbered 13, after V lost 6 bases and J lost 0 bases. The CDR3 length is 18 residues. Germline CDR1 is MNHEY and CDR2 is SVGEGT. In DNA form, the CDR3 reads TGTGCCAGCAGGCCTATGCCCGGGACAGGGGATTTGAACACTGAAGCTTTCTTT. It is translated as CASRPMPGTGDLNTEAFF.

The chain uses TRBV18 and TRBJ1-5, with 9 bases matching TRBD1. The V and J ends lost 4 bases and 2 bases, in that order; junction bases with no gene match: 0. The CDR3 length is 14 residues. CDR1 is KGHSH, CDR2 LQKENI, per germline. The CDR3 sequence: CASSRTGGNQPQHF. In DNA, the CDR3 is TGTGCCAGCTCACGGACAGGGGGCAATCAGCCCCAGCATTTT.

This sequence joins TRBV3-1 (or the pseudogene TRBV3-2) and TRBJ2-7; tentative D call: TRBD2 (5 bases). Germline V gives CDR1 LGHDT, CDR2 YNNKEL (reference sequence). The CDR3 is made up of 13 amino acids. Between the trimmed V and J ends, which lost 3 bases and 5 bases, there was a span of 11 bases. CDR3 nucleotide sequence: TGTGCCAGCAGCCACCCGGGAAGTCACGAGCAGTACTTC. Translating it yields CASSHPGSHEQYF.

The CDR3 loop is CASSPLAGVYEQYF. CDR3 in DNA: TGTGCCAGCAGCCCCCTCGCCGGGGTCTACGAGCAGTACTTC. The V and J genes are TRBV11-2 and TRBJ2-7, with D tentatively TRBD2 (5 bases). Germline V gene lookup returns CDR1 SGHAT and CDR2 FQNNGV. This CDR3 contains 14 residues. Trimming pared 5 bases from V and 3 bases from J, leaving 14 bases between.